The 28 T cell receptor beta chains below all came from one sample that was sequenced in a study of cytotoxic CD8 clonotypes in ibrutinib-treated CLL (dated by TCRdb to the early 2020s). Library preparation was by the immunoSEQ multiplex PCR assay. TCRdb took over this immuneACCESS table, retaining in-frame rearrangements with V and J assigned. Such tables are incomplete; in checked studies, under half of the missing clones stem from an unresolved V gene, and the remainder is unexplained. In this sample the table shows 150,000 to 250,000 clones, around 72% of which occur a single time. The ten largest clonotypes hold around 15% of the sample. The time point tag for this specimen amounts to: approximately 25 months on ibrutinib. The sample consisted of PBMCs, taken after 24 months of ibrutinib treatment. These receptors originate from a human donor with chronic lymphocytic leukemia.

This chain links TRBV25-1 with TRBJ1-1, with TRBD1 matching over 7 bases. This CDR3 comprises 12 residues. From germline, CDR1 is MGHDK and CDR2 SYGVNS. Trimming took 6 bases from V and 7 from J; bases not matched to a gene: 5. CDR3 nucleotides: TGTGCCAGCAGCCCACAGGGGAATGAAGCTTTCTTT. This encodes CASSPQGNEAFF.

This clone occurred a few times. The chain couples TRBV4-3 to TRBJ2-1; 9 nucleotides align to TRBD2. V lost 1 base to trimming and J lost 7 bases; unmatched junction nucleotides: 5. Per germline, CDR1 LGHNA and CDR2 YSLEER. The CDR3 consists of 15 residues. In DNA form, the CDR3 reads TGCGCCAGCAGCCAAGGTTTAGCGGGAGAGAATGAGCAGTTCTTC. Amino acid sequence: CASSQGLAGENEQFF.

The DNA for the CDR3 is TGCAGCGGTTACTGGGACCCCGGGACTAGCAGTTACAATGAGCAGTTCTTC. It is translated as CSGYWDPGTSSYNEQFF. The chain combines TRBV29-1 with TRBJ2-1; TRBD2 matches 9 bases. The CDR3 totals 17 residues. Germline V gives CDR1 SQVTM, CDR2 ANQGSEA. Unmatched junction bases numbered 17, after V lost 7 bases and J lost 4 bases.

This chain uses TRBV19 with TRBJ1-4; 7 nucleotides line up with TRBD1. The CDR3 totals 12 residues. CDR1 and CDR2 from the germline V gene are LNHDA and SQIVND (reference sequence). Unmatched junction bases numbered 5, after V lost 8 bases and J lost 8 bases. The DNA of the CDR3 is TGTGCCAGTTCTAGGGGGCGCGAAAAACTGTTTTTT. Its translation: CASSRGREKLFF. Full variable domain (remainder filled in from reference TRBV19 and TRBJ1-4): DGGITQSPKYLFRKEGQNVTLSCEQNLNHDAMYWYRQDPGQGLRLIYYSQIVNDFQKGDIAEGYSVSREKKESFPLTVTSAQKNPTAFYLCASSRGREKLFFGSGTQLSVL.

The chain uses TRBV7-9 and TRBJ2-2; possible D gene TRBD1, 5 bases. V lost 6 bases, J lost 3 bases, and 14 bases lay in between. Germline V gene data show CDR1 as SEHNR and CDR2 as FQNEAQ (reference sequence). This CDR3 contains 15 residues. CDR3 sequence: CASRTTTEHTGELFF. The DNA of the CDR3 is TGTGCCAGCAGGACCACGACAGAACACACCGGGGAGCTGTTTTTT.

The rearrangement joins TRBV9 to TRBJ1-2; weak D call: TRBD1 (6 bases). Deletions cut 4 bases from V and 6 bases from J, with 22 bases between. CDR3 size: 16 residues. Per the germline V gene, CDR1 is SGDLS and CDR2 is YYNGEE. The CDR3 loop is CASSTRLQGIKDGYTF. CDR3 coding DNA: TGTGCCAGCAGCACCAGATTACAGGGAATCAAGGATGGCTACACCTTC.

This clone occurred a few times. V gene TRBV19 combines with J gene TRBJ2-7; 8 positions agree with TRBD2. Trimming cost V 1 base and J 3 bases; bases outside gene matches: 5. The CDR3 length is 15 residues. Germline V CDR1 and CDR2: LNHDA, SQIVND (reference sequence). CDR3 protein: CASSIGGSGIYEQYF. Written as DNA, the CDR3 is TGTGCCAGTAGTATAGGCGGTAGCGGGATCTACGAGCAGTACTTC.

This clone occurred a few times. J is TRBJ2-7 and V is TRBV4-2; TRBD2 might be the D (5 bases). Germline values: CDR1 LGHNA, CDR2 YNFKEQ. Trimming removed 3 bases at V and 4 bases at J, with 7 bases between. The length of the CDR3 is 12 residues. The CDR3 loop is CASSQSGYEQYF. DNA for the CDR3: TGTGCCAGCAGCCAGAGCGGTTACGAGCAGTACTTC.

This chain joins TRBV7-6 and TRBJ2-5; D may be TRBD2 (6 bases). The CDR3 is 15 residues long. Trimming took off 2 bases at V and 4 bases at J, with 14 bases between the two ends. The germline V gene has CDR1 SGHVS and CDR2 FNYEAQ. In DNA form, the CDR3 reads TGTGCCAGCAGCTTATCGGCGGGAACGGGAGAGACCCAGTACTTC. This sequence encodes CASSLSAGTGETQYF.

This clone was seen a handful of times. This chain connects TRBV18 to TRBJ1-1; the D is unclear. Trimming shortened V by 8 bases and J by 4 bases, and 11 bases separated the two germline ends. Germline-derived CDR1 and CDR2 are KGHSH and LQKENI. The CDR3 is made up of 12 amino acids. For the CDR3, the DNA is TGTGCCAGCCACTCCTCGAGCACTGAAGCTTTCTTT. It codes for CASHSSSTEAFF.

The table lists this clone with many counts. DNA for the CDR3: TGTGCCAGTAGGGCGGAGGGTGAAGCTTTCTTT. This encodes CASRAEGEAFF. The chain has TRBV2 and TRBJ1-1; no clear D gene. This CDR3 contains 11 residues. V was trimmed by 9 bases and J by 7 bases, leaving 12 bases between them. Germline loops: CDR1 SNHLY, CDR2 FYNNEI.

The chain combines TRBV7-3 with TRBJ2-7, with D possibly being TRBD1 or TRBD2 (5 bases each). The CDR3 sequence is 12 residues long. Looked up from germline, CDR1 is SGHTA and CDR2 is FQGTGA. Trimming pared 5 bases from V and 7 bases from J, leaving 12 bases between. DNA of the CDR3: TGTGCCAGCAGCGCCACAGGCGGGGAGCAGTACTTC. The encoded protein is CASSATGGEQYF.

This clone is a singleton in its sample. This chain joins TRBV7-6 and TRBJ2-7; 7 nucleotides agree with TRBD1. V gave up 1 base and J gave up 2 bases; unmatched junction bases: 11. The CDR3 length is 17 residues. Germline CDR1 is SGHVS and CDR2 is FNYEAQ. CDR3 in DNA: TGTGCCAGCAGCTTAGGGGTAGGGACAGACATCCCCTACGAGCAGTACTTC. This gives the protein CASSLGVGTDIPYEQYF.

The V and J genes are TRBV25-1 and TRBJ2-7, with a possible D match to TRBD2 (7 bases). V was trimmed by 8 bases and J by 5 bases, leaving 19 bases between them. CDR3 length: 14 residues. Per the germline V gene, CDR1 is MGHDK and CDR2 is SYGVNS. CDR3 loop: CASGYGGLLNEQYF. DNA of the CDR3: TGTGCCAGCGGGTACGGGGGGCTTCTAAACGAGCAGTACTTC.

The chain links TRBV5-4 to TRBJ2-2, with 14 positions matching TRBD2. V was clipped by 3 bases and J by 7 bases; unmatched bases: 11. The germline CDR1 and CDR2 sequences are SGHNT and YYREEE (reference sequence). This CDR3 has 18 amino acids. The CDR3 sequence: CASSSPGGLAGVGGELFF. The CDR3 DNA reads as TGTGCCAGCAGCTCCCCCGGGGGACTAGCGGGAGTTGGCGGGGAGCTGTTTTTT.

The V and J genes are TRBV5-1 and TRBJ1-5; maybe TRBD1 (5 bases). Deletions cut 0 bases from V and 2 bases from J, with 15 bases between. The CDR3 has 17 residues. Germline CDR1 reads SGHRS; CDR2 reads YFSETQ. CDR3 region: CASSLGRGEIGNQPQHF. CDR3 nucleotides: TGCGCCAGCAGCTTGGGACGAGGGGAAATTGGCAATCAGCCCCAGCATTTT.

The genes are TRBV6-5 and TRBJ2-7; the D is unclear. This CDR3 has 14 amino acids. Per germline, CDR1 MNHEY and CDR2 SVGAGI. With 5 bases removed from V and 1 base from J, the gap between germline ends came to 12 bases. The CDR3 region has the DNA TGTGCCAGCAGTGCCCGGGTCCTATCCTACGAGCAGTACTTC. The encoded protein is CASSARVLSYEQYF.

This clone occurred once. The gene calls are TRBV18 and TRBJ2-3; 8 bases are shared with TRBD2. The CDR3 is 16 amino acids. The germline gives CDR1 KGHSH, CDR2 LQKENI. Trimming removed 0 bases from V and 6 bases from J; junction bases left unmatched: 8. The CDR3 here is CASSPPRGGHGDTQYF. In DNA form, the CDR3 reads TGTGCCAGCTCACCACCCCGGGGGGGCCACGGGGATACGCAGTATTTT. The whole variable domain, filled in from reference TRBV18 and TRBJ2-3, reads NAGVMQNPRHLVRRRGQEARLRCSPMKGHSHVYWYRQLPEEGLKFMVYLQKENIIDESGMPKERFSAEFPKEGPSILRIQQVVRGDSAAYFCASSPPRGGHGDTQYFGPGTRLTVL.

This chain uses TRBV5-1 with TRBJ1-1; a weak D match, TRBD1 (5 bases). V lost 0 bases and J 5 bases, leaving 8 bases between the germline ends. The germline gives CDR1 SGHRS, CDR2 YFSETQ. The CDR3 length is 13 residues. The CDR3 coding sequence is TGCGCCAGCAGCTTGGAGGGGAAGACTGAAGCTTTCTTT. Translated: CASSLEGKTEAFF.

The chain links TRBV30 to TRBJ1-2; D gene ambiguous. V was pared by 0 bases and J by 4 bases, with 6 bases between. Germline V lookup: CDR1 GTSNPN, CDR2 SVGIG (reference sequence). There are 12 residues in the CDR3. The CDR3 DNA reads TGTGCCTGGAGTGTGGTCATCTATGGCTACACCTTC. It is translated as CAWSVVIYGYTF.

The chain combines TRBV15 with TRBJ2-5; 12 bases match TRBD1. This CDR3 has 16 residues. The J segment lost 2 bases and the V segment lost 1 base, leaving 2 bases of the junction unmatched. From germline, CDR1 is LNHNV and CDR2 YYDKDF (reference sequence). CDR3 protein: CATSRGGQGAQETQYF. As DNA, the CDR3 is TGTGCCACCAGCAGAGGGGGACAGGGGGCACAAGAGACCCAGTACTTC.

V usage is TRBV30 and J usage is TRBJ1-2; no definite D call. The ends were cut back, 1 base at V and 6 bases at J, with 9 bases in the middle. The CDR3 consists of 12 residues. Germline V gene data show CDR1 as GTSNPN and CDR2 as SVGIG (reference sequence). The CDR3 spells CAWSAALHGYTF. The CDR3 coding sequence is TGTGCCTGGAGTGCGGCCCTTCATGGCTACACCTTC.

V is TRBV6-5 and J is TRBJ2-5; D unresolved. Trimming removed 0 bases from V and 3 bases from J, with 5 bases in between. This CDR3 is 13 amino acids long. Germline V gene sequence: CDR1 MNHEY, CDR2 SVGAGI. As DNA, the CDR3 is TGTGCCAGCAGTTACTCCAGAAAAGAGACCCAGTACTTC. Residues: CASSYSRKETQYF.

The count of this clone is one. The V and J genes are TRBV7-9 and TRBJ2-7; 15 positions match TRBD2. Germline CDR1 SEHNR, CDR2 FQNEAQ (reference sequence). CDR3 length: 18 residues. V was clipped by 5 bases and J by 3 bases; unmatched bases: 11. CDR3 bases: TGTGCCAGCAGCCCGTTGGGGACTAGCGGGAGGTTAGGCTACGAGCAGTACTTC. It encodes CASSPLGTSGRLGYEQYF.

This rearrangement joins TRBV20-1 to TRBJ2-1, with D unresolved. The CDR3 has 11 amino acids. V shed 1 base and J shed 7 bases, with 5 bases lying between them. CDR1 and CDR2 (germline): DFQATT, SNEGSKA (reference sequence). CDR3 amino acids: CSARGRNEQFF. For the CDR3, the DNA is TGCAGTGCTAGAGGAAGAAATGAGCAGTTCTTC.

This clone was counted only a few times. This chain uses TRBV6-4 with TRBJ2-1, with a tentative D call TRBD1 (7 bases). This CDR3 is 15 amino acids long. The germline gives CDR1 MRHNA, CDR2 SNTAGT. Trimming removed 5 bases from V and 0 bases from J, with 11 bases in between. The CDR3 loop is CASSIQGGSYNEQFF. The CDR3 nucleotides read TGTGCCAGCAGTATCCAGGGGGGCTCCTACAATGAGCAGTTCTTC.

The DNA for the CDR3 is TGTGCCAGCAGCTTGTCGGCCAGCACAGATACGCAGTATTTT. This sequence encodes CASSLSASTDTQYF. The chain combines TRBV7-9 with TRBJ2-3; D gene ambiguous. Trimming left V 3 bases short and J 0 bases short, with 7 bases between. CDR3 length: 14 residues. Germline V gene sequence: CDR1 SEHNR, CDR2 FQNEAQ (reference sequence).

The rearrangement joins TRBV29-1 to TRBJ2-1; 7 nucleotides align to TRBD2. Germline CDR1 reads SQVTM; CDR2 reads ANQGSEA. The trim removed 5 bases at V and 10 bases at J, leaving 14 bases unmatched. The CDR3 is 14 amino acids. CDR3 amino acids: CSVYFSGPFGEQFF. DNA of the CDR3: TGCAGCGTTTATTTTAGCGGGCCATTCGGGGAGCAGTTCTTC.